A single sample gave rise to the 4 T cell receptor beta chains below, sequenced in a study of blood T cell repertoires in COVID-19. Sequenced by immunoSEQ multiplex PCR; TCRdb stores in-frame clones only, minus some. The table has some 330,000 clones, 75% to 90% seen once; the top ten hold about 5%. The sequenced sample consisted of PBMCs or T cells enriched from blood (not recorded which). Receptors were obtained from a man aged 30 to 45 who had recovered from COVID-19.

The V call is TRBV12-3 or TRBV12-4, the J call TRBJ2-6; D gene ambiguous. V shed 3 bases and J shed 12 bases, with 9 bases lying between them. There are 12 residues in the CDR3. CDR3 DNA sequence: TGTGCCAGCAGTTTGGCCGTAACCGTCCTGACTTTC. It encodes CASSLAVTVLTF.

This chain links TRBV4-2 with TRBJ2-2; 10 bases align to TRBD2. The V and J ends lost 0 bases and 4 bases, in that order; junction bases with no gene match: 2. Germline V gene sequence: CDR1 LGHNA, CDR2 YNFKEQ. This CDR3 is built from 16 residues. The CDR3 loop is CASSQEAGGLTGELFF. CDR3 in DNA: TGTGCCAGCAGCCAAGAAGCGGGGGGGCTCACCGGGGAGCTGTTTTTT.

V and J are TRBV28 and TRBJ2-1; D is possibly TRBD2 (5 bases). V gave up 7 bases and J gave up 7 bases, with 11 bases separating them. From germline, CDR1 is MDHEN and CDR2 SYDVKM. The length of the CDR3 is 12 residues. The DNA for the CDR3 is TGTGCCAGCATCGCCGGGGTGAATGAGCAGTTCTTC. It specifies CASIAGVNEQFF.

This clone came up a few times. The chain employs TRBV5-1 and TRBJ2-1; D gene unclear. CDR3 length equals 13 residues. Germline V CDR1 and CDR2: SGHRS, YFSETQ. V lost 0 bases and J 5 bases, leaving 6 bases between the germline ends. CDR3 amino acids: CASSLGYNNEQFF. CDR3 DNA: TGCGCCAGCAGCTTGGGTTACAACAATGAGCAGTTCTTC.